One TCR beta chain is described in this entry. Its target is unknown. The data originate from a study of OX40 agonist ivuxolimab in advanced cancers. Study-level background: While on treatment, patients had intravenous ivuxolimab at 0.01 to 10 mg/kg every 2 weeks. Study findings and constraints: Both CD4+ and CD8+ T cell populations in blood had undergone clonal expansion by week 6 at 0.1 to 3.0 mg/kg. It was not determined which antigens were specifically recognized by the peripheral T cells that had undergone clonal expansion. More expanded clones were found, on average, in CD8+ than in CD4+ T cells.

TCRdb's copy holds only in-frame clones and misses some; the assay was immunoSEQ multiplex PCR. The sample includes tens of thousands of clones, 75% to 85% of them seen just once. The CDR3 runs to 13 residues. The germline gives CDR1 MGHRA, CDR2 YSYEKL. The V and J ends lost 2 bases and 1 base respectively, with 5 bases between them. The sequence was collected from an adult with an advanced solid tumor such as melanoma, head and neck, liver or kidney cancer. The sample consisted of CD4+ or CD8+ T cells sorted from blood, taken in a trial of the OX40 agonist ivuxolimab. The V call is TRBV4-1, the J call TRBJ1-1; D not resolved. CDR3 loop: CASSQLGNTEAFF. The DNA of the CDR3 is TGCGCCAGCAGCCAACTCGGGAACACTGAAGCTTTCTTT.